The entry below describes one TCR beta chain. Antigen specificity is unknown. Selection for sequencing was limited to patients who had shown CD8+CD57+ cell expansion by flow cytometry. The data belong to a study of CD8+CD57+ T cells in acquired aplastic anemia. Study-level background: When averaged, DNA from sorted CD4+ and CD8+ cells came to approximately 3.2 ug.

Study-level findings and limits: Levels of CD8+ Simpson's diversity were not significantly distinct in patients versus controls.

It was genomic DNA that served as the template for profiling TCR beta VDJ and CDR3. TCRdb re-called the reads with MiXCR, one entry per CDR3 protein. The profile covers 310,000 or so distinct CDR3 sequences, with under 65% appearing a single time and approximately 1.3% taken by the ten largest. The germline gives CDR1 SQVTM, CDR2 ANQGSEA. Trimming removed 4 bases at V and 0 bases at J, with 13 bases between. The CDR3 runs to 15 residues. This receptor was identified in a human donor with aplastic anemia. The chain carries TRBV29-1 and TRBJ1-5; unclear D gene. Sample: sorted CD4+, CD8+, or CD8+CD57+ T cells (not recorded which) from PBMCs. The DNA of the CDR3 is TGCAGCGTTGTTGTGACCGTCGGTAGCAATCAGCCCCAGCATTTT. Protein sequence: CSVVVTVGSNQPQHF.